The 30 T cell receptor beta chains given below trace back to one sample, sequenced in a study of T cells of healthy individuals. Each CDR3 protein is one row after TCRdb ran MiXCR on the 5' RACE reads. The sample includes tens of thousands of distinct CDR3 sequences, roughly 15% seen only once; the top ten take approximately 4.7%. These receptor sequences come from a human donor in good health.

The CDR3 bases are TGCAGTGCTCGACGACTAGCGGGCAATGAGCAGTTCTTC. This encodes CSARRLAGNEQFF. The chain uses TRBV20-1 and TRBJ2-1; TRBD2 matches at 10 bases. The CDR3 consists of 13 residues. The ends lost 5 bases at V and 6 bases at J; junction bases unmatched: 4. CDR1 is DFQATT, CDR2 SNEGSKA, per germline (reference sequence).

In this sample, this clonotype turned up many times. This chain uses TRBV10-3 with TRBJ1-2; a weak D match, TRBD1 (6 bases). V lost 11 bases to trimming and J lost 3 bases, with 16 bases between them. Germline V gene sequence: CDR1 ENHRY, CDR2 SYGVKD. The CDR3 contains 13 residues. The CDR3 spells CAANPGGHYGYTF. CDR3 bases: TGTGCCGCCAACCCGGGGGGCCACTATGGCTACACCTTC.

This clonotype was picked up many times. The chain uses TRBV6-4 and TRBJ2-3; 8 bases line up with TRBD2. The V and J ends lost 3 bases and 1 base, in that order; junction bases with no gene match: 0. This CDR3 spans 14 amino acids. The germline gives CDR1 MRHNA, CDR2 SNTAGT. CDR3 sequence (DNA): TGTGCCAGCAGTGAGCGGGGGGGCACAGATACGCAGTATTTT. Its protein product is CASSERGGTDTQYF.

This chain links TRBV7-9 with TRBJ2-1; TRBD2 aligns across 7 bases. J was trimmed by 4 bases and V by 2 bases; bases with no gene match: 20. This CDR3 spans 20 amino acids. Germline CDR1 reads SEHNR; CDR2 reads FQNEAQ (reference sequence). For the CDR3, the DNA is TGTGCCAGCAGCTTACGGGGCGGGACTATTACTTTCGGGAATTACAATGAGCAGTTCTTC. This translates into CASSLRGGTITFGNYNEQFF.

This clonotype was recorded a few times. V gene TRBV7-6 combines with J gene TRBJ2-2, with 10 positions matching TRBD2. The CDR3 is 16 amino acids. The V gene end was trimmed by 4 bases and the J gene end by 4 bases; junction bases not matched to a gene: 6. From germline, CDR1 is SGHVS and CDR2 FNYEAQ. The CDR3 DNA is TGTGCCAGCAGCTACCTCGGGACTAGCGTCACCGGGGAGCTGTTTTTT. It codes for CASSYLGTSVTGELFF.

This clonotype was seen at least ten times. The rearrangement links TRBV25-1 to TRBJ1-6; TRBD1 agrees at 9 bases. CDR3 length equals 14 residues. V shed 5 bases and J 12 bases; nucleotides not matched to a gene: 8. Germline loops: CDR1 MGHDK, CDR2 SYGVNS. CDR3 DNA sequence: TGTGCCAGCAGTCCCCCGGGACAGGGAATACCCCTCCACTTT. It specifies CASSPPGQGIPLHF.

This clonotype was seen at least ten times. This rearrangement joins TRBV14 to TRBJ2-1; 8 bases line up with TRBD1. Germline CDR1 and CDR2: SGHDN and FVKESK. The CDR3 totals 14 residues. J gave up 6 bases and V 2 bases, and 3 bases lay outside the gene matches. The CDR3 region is CASSQPGTGNEQFF. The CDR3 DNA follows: TGTGCCAGCAGCCAACCCGGGACAGGCAATGAGCAGTTCTTC.

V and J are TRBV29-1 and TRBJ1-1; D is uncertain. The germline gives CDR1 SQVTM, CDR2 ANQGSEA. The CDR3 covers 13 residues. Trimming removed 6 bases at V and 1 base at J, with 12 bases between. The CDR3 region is CSVDRGTNTEAFF. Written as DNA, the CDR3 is TGCAGCGTCGATCGGGGTACGAACACTGAAGCTTTCTTT. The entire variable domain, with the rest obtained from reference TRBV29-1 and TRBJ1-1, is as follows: SAVISQKPSRDICQRGTSLTIQCQVDSQVTMMFWYRQQPGQSLTLIATANQGSEATYESGFVIDKFPISRPNLTFSTLTVSNMSPEDSSIYLCSVDRGTNTEAFFGQGTRLTVV.

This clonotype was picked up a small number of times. CDR3 sequence (DNA): TGTGCCAGCAGCCCTCTGAGGGGAGGGGTATACCAAGAGACCCAGTACTTC. Translated: CASSPLRGGVYQETQYF. The chain links TRBV7-2 to TRBJ2-5, with TRBD2 identical over 7 bases. The junction had 12 bases not matched to a gene; V was cut back by 5 bases and J by 0 bases. The CDR3 is made up of 17 amino acids. From germline, CDR1 is SGHTA and CDR2 FQGNSA.

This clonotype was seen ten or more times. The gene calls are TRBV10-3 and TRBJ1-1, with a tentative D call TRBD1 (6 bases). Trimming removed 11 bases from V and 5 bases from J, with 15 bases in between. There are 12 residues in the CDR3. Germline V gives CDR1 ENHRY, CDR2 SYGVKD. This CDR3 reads CAVQGRDTEAFF. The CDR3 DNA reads TGTGCCGTCCAGGGGAGGGATACTGAAGCTTTCTTT.

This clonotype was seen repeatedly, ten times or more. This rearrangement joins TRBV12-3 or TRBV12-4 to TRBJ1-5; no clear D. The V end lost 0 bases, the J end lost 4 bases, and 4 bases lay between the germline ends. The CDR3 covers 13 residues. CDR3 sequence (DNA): TGTGCCAGCAGTTTAGCCGTTAATCAGCCCCAGCATTTT. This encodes CASSLAVNQPQHF.

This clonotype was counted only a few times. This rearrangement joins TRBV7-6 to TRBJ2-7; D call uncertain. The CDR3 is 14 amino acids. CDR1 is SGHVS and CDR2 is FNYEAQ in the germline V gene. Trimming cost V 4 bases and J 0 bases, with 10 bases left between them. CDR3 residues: CASSSPPSSYEQYF. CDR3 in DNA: TGTGCCAGCAGCTCCCCGCCTAGCTCCTACGAGCAGTACTTC.

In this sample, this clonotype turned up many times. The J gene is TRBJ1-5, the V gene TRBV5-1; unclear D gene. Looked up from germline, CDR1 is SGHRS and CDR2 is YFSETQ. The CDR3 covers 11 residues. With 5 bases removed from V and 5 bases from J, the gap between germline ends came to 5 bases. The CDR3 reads CASSYDQPQHF. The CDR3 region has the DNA TGCGCCAGCAGTTACGATCAGCCCCAGCATTTT.

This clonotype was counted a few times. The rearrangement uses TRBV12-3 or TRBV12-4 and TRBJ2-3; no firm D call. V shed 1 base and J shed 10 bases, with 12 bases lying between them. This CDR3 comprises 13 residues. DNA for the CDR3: TGTGCCAGCAGTTTAGAATTGGATAGGTCGCAGTATTTT. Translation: CASSLELDRSQYF.

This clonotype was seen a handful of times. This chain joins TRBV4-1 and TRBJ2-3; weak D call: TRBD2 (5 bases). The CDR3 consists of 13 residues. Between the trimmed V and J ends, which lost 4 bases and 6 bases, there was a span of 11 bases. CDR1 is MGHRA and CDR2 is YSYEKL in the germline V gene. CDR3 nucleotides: TGCGCCAGCAGCCTCCGGAGAGGGGATACGCAGTATTTT. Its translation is CASSLRRGDTQYF.

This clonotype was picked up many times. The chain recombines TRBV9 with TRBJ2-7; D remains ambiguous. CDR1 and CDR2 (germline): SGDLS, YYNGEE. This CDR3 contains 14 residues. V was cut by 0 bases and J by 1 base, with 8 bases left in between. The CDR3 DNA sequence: TGTGCCAGCAGCGTAGGCGGAGTATCCTACGAGCAGTACTTC. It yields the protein CASSVGGVSYEQYF.

CDR3 coding DNA: TGTGCCAGCAGCCAGGGGGGACAGTTTACAACTGGGGCCAACGTCCTGACTTTC. The encoded protein is CASSQGGQFTTGANVLTF. The V call is TRBV7-2, the J call TRBJ2-6; the D gene is possibly TRBD1 (7 bases). The V gene's germline CDR1 is SGHTA and CDR2 FQGNSA. V was cut by 5 bases and J by 2 bases, with 19 bases left in between. This CDR3 comprises 18 residues.

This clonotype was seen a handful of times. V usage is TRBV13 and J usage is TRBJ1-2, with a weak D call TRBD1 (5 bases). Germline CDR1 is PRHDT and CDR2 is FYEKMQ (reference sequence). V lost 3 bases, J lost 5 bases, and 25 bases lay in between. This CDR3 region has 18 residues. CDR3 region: CASSFRAGDWGSSYGYTF. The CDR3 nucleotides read TGTGCCAGCAGCTTTCGAGCGGGGGACTGGGGATCGTCGTATGGCTACACCTTC.

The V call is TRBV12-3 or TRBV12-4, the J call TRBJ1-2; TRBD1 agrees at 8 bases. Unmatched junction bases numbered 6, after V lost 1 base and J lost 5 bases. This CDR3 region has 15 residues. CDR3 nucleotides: TGTGCCAGCAGTTTAGTTCAGGGGGCTTTGTATGGCTACACCTTC. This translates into CASSLVQGALYGYTF.

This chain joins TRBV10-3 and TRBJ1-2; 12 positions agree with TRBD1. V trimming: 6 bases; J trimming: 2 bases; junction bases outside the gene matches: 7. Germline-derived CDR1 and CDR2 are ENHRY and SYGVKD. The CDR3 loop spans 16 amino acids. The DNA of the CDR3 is TGTGCCATCAGGACGGGACAGGGGGCGCTGAACTATGGCTACACCTTC. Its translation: CAIRTGQGALNYGYTF.

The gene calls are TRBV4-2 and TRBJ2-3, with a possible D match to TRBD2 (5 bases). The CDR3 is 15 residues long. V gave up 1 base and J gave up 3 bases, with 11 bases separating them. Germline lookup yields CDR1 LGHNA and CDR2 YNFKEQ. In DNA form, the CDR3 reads TGTGCCAGCAGCCAAGTCTCGGGGTTGACAGATACGCAGTATTTT. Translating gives CASSQVSGLTDTQYF.

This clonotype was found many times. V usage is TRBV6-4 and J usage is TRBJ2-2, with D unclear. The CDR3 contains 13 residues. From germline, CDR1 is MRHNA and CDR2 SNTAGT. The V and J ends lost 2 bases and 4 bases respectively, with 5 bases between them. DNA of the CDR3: TGTGCCAGCAGTGACAGCGCCACCGGGGAGCTGTTTTTT. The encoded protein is CASSDSATGELFF.

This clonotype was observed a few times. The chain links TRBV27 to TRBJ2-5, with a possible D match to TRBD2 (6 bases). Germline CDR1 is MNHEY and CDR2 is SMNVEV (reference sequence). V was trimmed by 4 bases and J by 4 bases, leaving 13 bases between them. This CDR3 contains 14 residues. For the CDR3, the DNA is TGTGCCAGCAGTTACCGGGAGAGGGGAGAGACCCAGTACTTC. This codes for CASSYRERGETQYF.

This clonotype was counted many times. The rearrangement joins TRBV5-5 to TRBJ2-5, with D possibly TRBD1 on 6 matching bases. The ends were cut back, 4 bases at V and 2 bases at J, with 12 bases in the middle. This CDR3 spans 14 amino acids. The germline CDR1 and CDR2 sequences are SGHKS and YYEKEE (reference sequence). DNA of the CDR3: TGTGCCAGCAGCCTCCCGACAGGTCAAGAGACCCAGTACTTC. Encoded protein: CASSLPTGQETQYF.

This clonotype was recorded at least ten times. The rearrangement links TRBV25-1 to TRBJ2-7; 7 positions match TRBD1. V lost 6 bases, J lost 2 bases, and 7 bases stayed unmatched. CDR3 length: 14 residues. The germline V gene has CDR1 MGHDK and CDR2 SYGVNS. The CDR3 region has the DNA TGTGCCAGCAGCGGCGGACAGGAGACCTACGAGCAGTACTTC. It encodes CASSGGQETYEQYF.

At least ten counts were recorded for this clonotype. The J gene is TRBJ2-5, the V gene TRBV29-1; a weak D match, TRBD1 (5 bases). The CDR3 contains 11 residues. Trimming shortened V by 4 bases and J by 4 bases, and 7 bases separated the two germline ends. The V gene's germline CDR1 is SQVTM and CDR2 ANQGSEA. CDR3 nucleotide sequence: TGCAGCGTTGCTACAGGAGAGACCCAGTACTTC. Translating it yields CSVATGETQYF. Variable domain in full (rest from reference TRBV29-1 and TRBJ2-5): SAVISQKPSRDICQRGTSLTIQCQVDSQVTMMFWYRQQPGQSLTLIATANQGSEATYESGFVIDKFPISRPNLTFSTLTVSNMSPEDSSIYLCSVATGETQYFGPGTRLLVL.

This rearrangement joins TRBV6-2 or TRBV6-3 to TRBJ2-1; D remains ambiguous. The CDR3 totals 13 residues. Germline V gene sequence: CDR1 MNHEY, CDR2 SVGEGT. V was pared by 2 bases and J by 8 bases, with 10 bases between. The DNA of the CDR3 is TGTGCCAGCAGTTACCCCCCAGTGCATGAGCAGTTCTTC. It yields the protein CASSYPPVHEQFF.

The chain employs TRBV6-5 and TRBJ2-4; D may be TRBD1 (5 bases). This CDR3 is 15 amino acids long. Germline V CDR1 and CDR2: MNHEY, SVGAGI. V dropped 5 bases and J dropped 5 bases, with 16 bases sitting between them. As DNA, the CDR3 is TGTGCCAGCAGTCGCATGAGCCAGGGCGAAAACATTCAGTACTTC. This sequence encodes CASSRMSQGENIQYF.

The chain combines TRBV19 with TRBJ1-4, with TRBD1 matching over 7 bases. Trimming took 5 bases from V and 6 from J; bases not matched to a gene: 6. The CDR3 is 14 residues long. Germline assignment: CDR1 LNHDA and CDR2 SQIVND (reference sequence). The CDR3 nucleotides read TGTGCCAGTAGTCCAGGGACAGTTCATGAAAAACTGTTTTTT. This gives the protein CASSPGTVHEKLFF.

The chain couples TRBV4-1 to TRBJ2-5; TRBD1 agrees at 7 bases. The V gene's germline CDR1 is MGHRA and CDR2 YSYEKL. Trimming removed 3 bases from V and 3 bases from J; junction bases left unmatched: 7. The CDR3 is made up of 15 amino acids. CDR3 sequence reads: CASSHPTGTEETQYF. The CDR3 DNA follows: TGCGCCAGCAGCCACCCGACCGGGACAGAAGAGACCCAGTACTTC.